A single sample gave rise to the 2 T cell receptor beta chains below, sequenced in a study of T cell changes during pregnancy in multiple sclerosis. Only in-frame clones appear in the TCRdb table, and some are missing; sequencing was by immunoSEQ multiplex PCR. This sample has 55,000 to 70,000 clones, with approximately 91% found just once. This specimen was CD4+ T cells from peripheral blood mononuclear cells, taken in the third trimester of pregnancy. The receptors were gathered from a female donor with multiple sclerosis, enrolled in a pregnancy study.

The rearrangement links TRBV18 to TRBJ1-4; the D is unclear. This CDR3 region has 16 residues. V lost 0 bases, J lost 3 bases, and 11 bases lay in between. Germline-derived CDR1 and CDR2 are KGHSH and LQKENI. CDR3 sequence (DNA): TGTGCCAGCTCACCACCGTCCGGGTTGGCTAATGAAAAACTGTTTTTT. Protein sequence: CASSPPSGLANEKLFF.

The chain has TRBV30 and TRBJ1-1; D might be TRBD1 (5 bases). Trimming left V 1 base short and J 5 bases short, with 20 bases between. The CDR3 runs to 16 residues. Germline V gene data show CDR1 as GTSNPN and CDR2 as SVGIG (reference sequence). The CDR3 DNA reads TGTGCCTGGAGTGGTCGATCAGGGTGGGGAACAACTGAAGCTTTCTTT. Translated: CAWSGRSGWGTTEAFF.